This entry describes one T cell receptor beta chain. Its specificity is not known. Germline-derived CDR1 and CDR2 are SGHDT and YYEEEE. With 4 bases clipped from V and 3 bases from J, the junction kept 5 bases outside the gene matches. This CDR3 contains 14 residues. This entry comes from a study of stem cell transplantation in POMP-related autoinflammatory disease. Study-level results: A trend toward lower repertoire diversity and greater clonality appeared in every analyzed T-cell subset of PRAID patients. In PRAID patients, the number of distinct TRB V-J gene pairings was restricted.

Generated by immunoSEQ multiplex PCR, the TCRdb table keeps only in-frame clones and is missing some. This sample yields about 8,000 clones, of which approximately 90% are seen a single time; roughly 2.7% belongs to the top ten. The sequencing here drew on CD8+ T cells from PBMCs, taken before stem cell transplantation. The V and J genes are TRBV5-6 and TRBJ2-7; 9 bases are shared with TRBD1. The source is a human donor with POMP-related autoinflammation and immune dysregulation (PRAID). The CDR3 is CASSGRGQGYEQYF. CDR3 sequence (DNA): TGTGCCAGCAGCGGAAGGGGACAGGGCTACGAGCAGTACTTC.